The 27 T cell receptor beta chains presented below share a single source sample, sequenced in a study of radiotherapy plus CTLA-4 blockade in lung cancer. The assay was immunoSEQ multiplex PCR, and TCRdb's table has in-frame clones only and misses some. The sample holds approximately 73,000 clones, more than 75% seen once. This material consisted of peripheral blood, taken from a patient treated with radiotherapy plus ipilimumab. The origin of the receptors is a human donor with non-small cell lung cancer that progressed on radiotherapy plus ipilimumab.

In this sample, this clone turned up a few times. The chain recombines TRBV5-4 with TRBJ2-5; maybe TRBD2 (6 bases). Germline V gene lookup returns CDR1 SGHNT and CDR2 YYREEE (reference sequence). This CDR3 has 15 residues. V dropped 0 bases and J dropped 5 bases, with 14 bases sitting between them. The CDR3 DNA sequence: TGTGCCAGCAGCTTGGATTCCGGAGGGCGCGAGACCCAGTACTTC. Its protein is CASSLDSGGRETQYF.

The gene calls are TRBV7-9 and TRBJ1-1; D remains unclear. Germline CDR1 reads SEHNR; CDR2 reads FQNEAQ (reference sequence). This CDR3 is built from 13 residues. V was clipped by 2 bases and J by 1 base, with 5 bases between them. The chain's CDR3 is CASSLNWNTEAFF. CDR3 nucleotides: TGTGCCAGCAGCTTAAACTGGAACACTGAAGCTTTCTTT.

The CDR3 nucleotides are TGTGCCAGCAGCATTGACAGGGCATCTGGAAACACCATATATTTT. This codes for CASSIDRASGNTIYF. The J gene is TRBJ1-3, the V gene TRBV6-6, with 7 bases aligning to TRBD1. Germline V gene lookup returns CDR1 MNHNY and CDR2 SVGAGI (reference sequence). V dropped 6 bases and J dropped 1; count of bases not matched to a gene: 6. This CDR3 has 15 amino acids.

The genes are TRBV6-1 and TRBJ1-1, with D hard to call. The CDR3 extends over 13 amino acids. With 3 bases removed from V and 4 bases from J, the gap between germline ends came to 9 bases. CDR1 is MNHNS and CDR2 is SASEGT in the germline V gene. CDR3 protein: CASSDTSATEAFF. The DNA of the CDR3 is TGTGCCAGCAGTGACACCTCAGCCACTGAAGCTTTCTTT.

This sequence joins TRBV18 and TRBJ2-5, with D perhaps matching TRBD1 (5 bases). The germline gives CDR1 KGHSH, CDR2 LQKENI. The V end was cut by 4 bases, the J end by 0 bases, with 6 bases between. The CDR3 runs to 13 residues. The CDR3 bases are TGTGCCAGCTCACTGACAGACCAAGAGACCCAGTACTTC. Translated, it gives CASSLTDQETQYF.

The J gene is TRBJ2-3, the V gene TRBV5-1; D is possibly TRBD2 (6 bases). With 7 bases removed from V and 4 bases from J, the gap between germline ends came to 19 bases. The germline CDR1 and CDR2 sequences are SGHRS and YFSETQ. CDR3 length: 15 residues. CDR3: CASGTGGAIPDTQYF. The CDR3 coding sequence is TGCGCCAGCGGGACTGGGGGAGCGATCCCAGATACGCAGTATTTT.

The table lists this clone with a few counts. This chain links TRBV18 with TRBJ2-7; a weak D match, TRBD1 (6 bases). Germline CDR1 KGHSH, CDR2 LQKENI. V was trimmed by 2 bases and J by 4 bases, leaving 9 bases between them. This CDR3 is built from 13 residues. CDR3 DNA sequence: TGTGCCAGCTCACCAAACAGGGCGTACGAGCAGTACTTC. Protein: CASSPNRAYEQYF.

CDR3 DNA: TGTGCCTCGTATACCAGGGACCGAAGCTCCTACGAGCAGTACTTC. Amino acids: CASYTRDRSSYEQYF. The chain uses TRBV28 and TRBJ2-7; D is possibly TRBD1 or TRBD2 (5 bases each). V was clipped by 11 bases and J by 0 bases, with 20 bases between them. Germline lookup yields CDR1 MDHEN and CDR2 SYDVKM. CDR3 length: 15 amino acids. Variable domain in full (rest from reference TRBV28 and TRBJ2-7): DVKVTQSSRYLVKRTGEKVFLECVQDMDHENMFWYRQDPGLGLRLIYFSYDVKMKEKGDIPEGYSVSREKKERFSLILESASTNQTSMYLCASYTRDRSSYEQYFGPGTRLTVT.

This clone has just one count. The chain is built from TRBV27 and TRBJ1-2, with D unclear. Trimming pared 2 bases from V and 2 bases from J, leaving 6 bases between. The CDR3 covers 13 residues. Looked up from germline, CDR1 is MNHEY and CDR2 is SMNVEV (reference sequence). The CDR3: CASSLTLNYGYTF. The CDR3 DNA reads as TGTGCCAGCAGTTTAACGTTGAACTATGGCTACACCTTC.

This sequence joins TRBV29-1 and TRBJ2-1; D is uncertain. This CDR3 spans 14 amino acids. V was shortened by 2 bases and J by 8 bases, with 16 bases between the two germline ends. The germline V gene encodes CDR1 SQVTM and CDR2 ANQGSEA. The CDR3 spells CSVEPRVTGDEQFF. As DNA, the CDR3 is TGCAGCGTTGAACCCAGAGTAACTGGCGATGAGCAGTTCTTC.

The chain has TRBV18 and TRBJ2-7; D is unclear. This CDR3 comprises 12 residues. Trimming pared 5 bases from V and 7 bases from J, leaving 12 bases between. CDR1 KGHSH and CDR2 LQKENI come from the germline V gene. The CDR3 loop reads CASSAWTEEQYF. As DNA, the CDR3 is TGTGCCAGCTCAGCCTGGACGGAAGAGCAGTACTTC.

This chain links TRBV7-2 with TRBJ1-5; TRBD1 agrees at 10 bases. The junction had 9 bases not matched to a gene; V was cut back by 6 bases and J by 7 bases. The CDR3 runs to 15 residues. Per germline, CDR1 SGHTA and CDR2 FQGNSA. The CDR3 is CASSLQATGGQPQHF. The CDR3 DNA is TGTGCCAGCAGTCTCCAAGCGACAGGGGGCCAGCCCCAGCATTTT.

V usage is TRBV18 and J usage is TRBJ1-1; tentative D call: TRBD1 (5 bases). The CDR3 length is 17 residues. Germline CDR1 reads KGHSH; CDR2 reads LQKENI. V shed 1 base and J shed 5 bases, with 20 bases lying between them. CDR3 nucleotide sequence: TGTGCCAGCTCACCACTTTCTTTATCGGCAGGGCGTACTGAAGCTTTCTTT. This codes for CASSPLSLSAGRTEAFF.

The chain couples TRBV5-1 to TRBJ1-1; 11 bases agree with TRBD1. The germline V gene has CDR1 SGHRS and CDR2 YFSETQ. The CDR3 loop spans 17 amino acids. Germline trimming cut 2 bases from V and 5 bases from J; bases unmatched to any gene: 11. CDR3 bases: TGCGCCAGCAGCTTTTTCCGGACAGGGGGCGTCAGGACTGAAGCTTTCTTT. It encodes CASSFFRTGGVRTEAFF.

Of note for this clone: Since no conserved phenylalanine or tryptophan closes the CDR3, a read error is the likely cause. The chain links TRBV13 to TRBJ2-2; the match to TRBD2 covers 8 bases. The CDR3 is 16 amino acids. Germline CDR1 and CDR2: PRHDT and FYEKMQ (reference sequence). Trimming cost V 1 base and J 0 bases; bases outside gene matches: 1. The CDR3, as DNA: TGTGCCAGCAGCTTAGATAGCGGGGCGAACACCGGGGAGCTGTTTGTT. Residues: CASSLDSGANTGELFV.

The chain combines TRBV5-1 with TRBJ1-4, with 8 bases fitting TRBD1. With 6 bases clipped from V and 0 bases from J, the junction kept 1 base outside the gene matches. Germline CDR1 is SGHRS and CDR2 is YFSETQ. The CDR3 has 14 residues. The CDR3 bases are TGCGCCAGCACAGGGGGCCCAACTAATGAAAAACTGTTTTTT. Translated, it gives CASTGGPTNEKLFF.

The rearrangement uses TRBV11-2 and TRBJ1-1; 10 nucleotides align to TRBD1. This CDR3 has 14 residues. V trimming: 6 bases; J trimming: 9 bases; junction bases outside the gene matches: 10. Germline lookup yields CDR1 SGHAT and CDR2 FQNNGV. In nucleotides, the CDR3 is TGTGCCAGCAGACCCGGGACAGGGGCCGTAAAAGCTTTCTTT. This translates into CASRPGTGAVKAFF.

This clone appeared once. The chain combines TRBV6-1 with TRBJ2-7; TRBD1 agrees at 9 bases. Germline V gene lookup returns CDR1 MNHNS and CDR2 SASEGT. J lost 1 base, V lost 2 bases, and 3 bases had no gene match. CDR3 length: 15 amino acids. The CDR3 DNA sequence: TGTGCCAGCAGTGAACCCGGACAGGGGTCCTACGAGCAGTACGTC. It encodes CASSEPGQGSYEQYV.

The chain links TRBV6-4 to TRBJ2-4, with 15 bases fitting TRBD2. The junction had 6 bases not matched to a gene; V was cut back by 6 bases and J by 6 bases. In germline, CDR1 is MRHNA, CDR2 SNTAGT. The CDR3 is 16 residues long. The CDR3 reads CASRGLAGGPGNIQYF. The CDR3 DNA reads TGTGCCAGCAGAGGACTAGCGGGAGGGCCGGGAAACATTCAGTACTTC.

The chain combines TRBV13 with TRBJ1-1, with a tentative D call TRBD1 (5 bases). The length of the CDR3 is 16 residues. The V and J ends lost 2 bases and 1 base respectively, with 14 bases between them. Per germline, CDR1 PRHDT and CDR2 FYEKMQ (reference sequence). CDR3 DNA sequence: TGTGCCAGCAGCTTACACGAACGAGGGACGAACACTGAAGCTTTCTTT. It yields the protein CASSLHERGTNTEAFF.

The V gene is TRBV28, the J gene TRBJ2-1, with D perhaps TRBD1 or TRBD2 (5 bases each). The CDR3 sequence is 13 residues long. Germline-derived CDR1 and CDR2 are MDHEN and SYDVKM. V was shortened by 10 bases and J by 0 bases, with 10 bases between the two germline ends. CDR3 DNA sequence: TGTGCCACCGGGGACGACTCCTACAATGAGCAGTTCTTC. It encodes CATGDDSYNEQFF.

The CDR3 sequence: CASSWGQGDGTEAFF. CDR3 DNA sequence: TGTGCCAGCAGCTGGGGACAGGGAGATGGCACTGAAGCTTTCTTT. This chain uses TRBV5-4 with TRBJ1-1, with 9 bases matching TRBD1. This CDR3 is 15 amino acids long. Losses at the gene ends were 3 bases for V and 4 bases for J; bases not matched to a gene: 7. CDR1 is SGHNT, CDR2 YYREEE, per germline (reference sequence).

The chain recombines TRBV21-1 with TRBJ2-2; the table's D call, TRBD1, was not checked against the DNA. TRBV21-1 corresponds to a pseudogene. CDR3 length: 11 residues. CDR3 amino acids: CASSQAGELFF. The CDR3 nucleotides read TGTGCCAGCAGCCAGGCCGGGGAGCTGTTTTTT.

The chain combines TRBV5-1 with TRBJ2-5; D perhaps matches TRBD2 (5 bases). Germline V gene lookup returns CDR1 SGHRS and CDR2 YFSETQ. The CDR3 has 15 amino acids. The V and J ends lost 0 bases and 0 bases respectively, with 9 bases between them. CDR3 bases: TGCGCCAGCAGCTTGGAGGTCGGGAACCAAGAGACCCAGTACTTC. Translation gives CASSLEVGNQETQYF.

This clone was seen a few times. The chain couples TRBV7-8 to TRBJ2-1, with 7 bases matching TRBD1. Germline CDR1 SGHVS, CDR2 FQNEAQ. The CDR3 loop spans 12 amino acids. V shed 5 bases, J shed 9 bases, and the junction held 4 bases outside the gene matches. The CDR3 nucleotides are TGTGCCAGCAGCACAGGGGCGGGTGAGCAGTTCTTC. It translates to CASSTGAGEQFF. The whole variable domain, remainder taken from reference TRBV7-8 and TRBJ2-1, is GAGVSQSPRYKVAKRGQDVALRCDPISGHVSLFWYQQALGQGPEFLTYFQNEAQLDKSGLPSDRFFAERPEGSVSTLKIQRTQQEDSAVYLCASSTGAGEQFFGPGTRLTVL.

This chain joins TRBV7-9 and TRBJ2-2, with 10 bases lining up with TRBD2. Germline CDR1 is SEHNR and CDR2 is FQNEAQ (reference sequence). The V segment lost 6 bases and the J segment 4 bases; nucleotides outside the gene matches: 8. The CDR3 covers 16 residues. In DNA, the CDR3 is TGTGCCAGCAGGTCGAATAGCGGGAGGTTCACCGGGGAGCTGTTTTTT. Amino acid sequence: CASRSNSGRFTGELFF.

The V call is TRBV28, the J call TRBJ2-2; D gene ambiguous. This CDR3 contains 13 residues. CDR1 is MDHEN, CDR2 SYDVKM, per germline. Trimming took 5 bases from V and 0 from J, leaving 4 bases between them. CDR3 residues: CASSPTNTGELFF. The CDR3 DNA sequence: TGTGCCAGCAGTCCCACGAACACCGGGGAGCTGTTTTTT.